This is a list of T cell receptor beta chains from one sample in a study of technical replicates of blood from a few donors. Generated by immunoSEQ multiplex PCR, the TCRdb table keeps only in-frame clones and is missing some. The table lists 65,000 to 90,000 clones, approximately 98% of them singletons. The sample taken for sequencing was T cells isolated from PBMCs. These receptors were taken from a human donor in good health. The CDR3 runs from the conserved cysteine through the conserved F or W. A D gene is named only where the DNA matches it firmly. Clone size appears in some rows only: once, few, many, or a class for an expanded clone.

TRBV7-9	TRBJ2-7	14	NA	NA	CASSSTDSSYEQYF	TGTGCCAGCAGCTCCACGGACAGTTCCTACGAGCAGTACTTC
TRBV5-6	TRBJ1-2	14	NA	TRBD1	CASSRQQGADGYTF	TGTGCCAGCAGCCGGCAACAGGGGGCGGATGGCTACACCTTC
TRBV6-5	TRBJ2-7	15	NA	NA	CASSAISVRDREQYF	TGTGCCAGCAGCGCGATTTCCGTACGGGATCGGGAGCAGTACTTC
TRBV7-9	TRBJ1-1	14	NA	NA	CASSLGGLGTEAFF	TGTGCCAGCAGCTTAGGAGGCCTAGGCACTGAAGCTTTCTTT
TRBV30	TRBJ2-5	14	once	NA	CAWISYQGGETQYF	TGTGCCTGGATTAGCTATCAGGGTGGAGAGACCCAGTACTTC
TRBV4-1	TRBJ2-4	16	NA	TRBD1	CASSLRFRDRVNIQYF	TGCGCCAGCAGCCTTAGATTCCGGGACAGGGTTAACATTCAGTACTTC
TRBV28	TRBJ2-7	14	NA	NA	CASRLASDSYEQYF	TGTGCCAGCAGGTTAGCGAGCGACTCCTACGAGCAGTACTTC
TRBV6-1	TRBJ2-6	15	NA	NA	CASHTRVDGANVLTF	TGTGCCAGCCATACGAGGGTGGACGGGGCCAACGTCCTGACTTTC
TRBV9	TRBJ1-1	14	NA	NA	CASSPDWGHTEAFF	TGTGCCAGCAGCCCGGATTGGGGGCACACTGAAGCTTTCTTT
TRBV5-1	TRBJ1-1	14	NA	NA	CASSLSRAGDKAFF	TGCGCCAGCAGCTTGAGTAGGGCAGGGGATAAAGCTTTCTTT
TRBV11-3	TRBJ2-1	16	once	TRBD2	CASSLLRLAVYNEQFF	TGTGCCAGCAGCTTATTACGACTAGCTGTCTACAATGAGCAGTTCTTC
TRBV20-1	TRBJ1-2	11	NA	NA	CSARAAEGYTF	TGCAGTGCTAGGGCTGCCGAAGGCTACACCTTC
TRBV7-9	TRBJ1-2	16	NA	NA	CASSSTGTSTFYGYTF	TGTGCCAGCAGCTCGACCGGGACATCAACTTTCTATGGCTACACCTTC
TRBV5-4	TRBJ1-1	16	once	TRBD1	CASSVETGQRNTEAFF	TGTGCCAGCAGCGTAGAGACGGGACAGAGAAACACTGAAGCTTTCTTT
TRBV9	TRBJ2-1	16	NA	TRBD2	CASSARRGGEYNEQFF	TGTGCCAGCAGCGCCCGGCGGGGGGGCGAGTACAATGAGCAGTTCTTC
TRBV18	TRBJ1-1	11	NA	TRBD1	CASSPGGHAFF	TGTGCCAGCTCGCCAGGGGGCCACGCTTTCTTT
TRBV7-2	TRBJ1-1	15	NA	NA	CASSLDGVAGTEAFF	TGTGCCAGCAGCTTAGATGGGGTAGCAGGGACTGAAGCTTTCTTT
TRBV9	TRBJ2-2	16	NA	NA	CASSVGGRSNTGELFF	TGTGCCAGCAGCGTAGGCGGCAGATCAAACACCGGGGAGCTGTTTTTT
TRBV14	TRBJ2-1	15	NA	NA	CASSLRSAGRNEQFF	TGTGCCAGCAGCCTCCGGTCTGCTGGTCGGAATGAGCAGTTCTTC
TRBV19	TRBJ2-3	15	NA	NA	CASMDGTRNTDTQYF	TGTGCCAGTATGGACGGGACTCGAAACACAGATACGCAGTATTTT
TRBV9	TRBJ2-1	15	NA	NA	CASSLTGKSYNEQFF	TGTGCCAGCAGCTTAACAGGGAAGAGTTACAATGAGCAGTTCTTC
TRBV11-2	TRBJ2-1	15	NA	TRBD1	CASRSDRPSYNEQFF	TGTGCCAGCAGATCGGACAGGCCCTCTTACAATGAGCAGTTCTTC
TRBV28	TRBJ2-7	14	NA	TRBD2	CASSLSGRSHEQYF	TGTGCCAGCAGTTTAAGCGGGAGGTCCCACGAGCAGTACTTC
TRBV5-1	TRBJ1-1	15	once	NA	CASSRSGYPNTEAFF	TGCGCCAGCAGCCGGTCGGGGTATCCGAACACTGAAGCTTTCTTT
TRBV15	TRBJ2-3	15	NA	TRBD2	CATSREYTSVDTQYF	TGTGCCACCAGCAGGGAATATACTAGCGTAGATACGCAGTATTTT
TRBV5-1	TRBJ2-7	14	NA	TRBD1	CASKDREGSYEQYF	TGCGCCAGCAAAGACAGGGAAGGGTCCTACGAGCAGTACTTC
TRBV6-4	TRBJ2-3	18	NA	TRBD2	CASRQGLADLPYTDTQYF	TGTGCCAGCAGGCAAGGACTAGCGGATTTACCTTACACAGATACGCAGTATTTT
TRBV5-1	TRBJ1-3	18	NA	TRBD1	CASSLAPRQGISGNTIYF	TGCGCCAGCAGCTTGGCCCCCCGACAGGGGATCTCTGGAAACACCATATATTTT
TRBV13	TRBJ1-4	15	NA	TRBD1	CASSWKQGGSEKLFF	TGTGCCAGCAGCTGGAAACAGGGGGGTAGTGAAAAACTGTTTTTT
TRBV12-5	TRBJ2-3	20	NA	NA	CASGFGQVDLGRAVTDTQYF	TGTGCTAGTGGTTTCGGACAGGTAGATCTCGGGAGGGCTGTAACAGATACGCAGTATTTT
TRBV29-1	TRBJ2-5	14	NA	NA	CSVEATRVQETQYF	TGCAGCGTTGAAGCCACCAGGGTTCAAGAGACCCAGTACTTC
TRBV18	TRBJ2-3	13	once	NA	CASSPIVRDTQYF	TGTGCCAGCTCACCAATCGTGAGAGATACGCAGTATTTT
TRBV19	TRBJ1-2	12	NA	NA	CASSLRDYGYTF	TGTGCCAGTAGTCTCCGGGACTATGGCTACACCTTC
TRBV19	TRBJ1-5	14	NA	NA	CASVTESHNQPQHF	TGTGCCAGTGTTACAGAGAGTCACAATCAGCCCCAGCATTTT
TRBV2	TRBJ2-3	13	NA	NA	CANSDTITDTQYF	TGTGCCAATTCGGACACGATCACAGATACGCAGTATTTT
TRBV5-1	TRBJ1-1	14	NA	NA	CASTLAGPNTEAFF	TGCGCCAGCACGTTGGCAGGGCCGAACACTGAAGCTTTCTTT
TRBV28	TRBJ2-1	16	NA	TRBD2	CASSQLGTSSTNEQFF	TGTGCCAGCAGTCAACTAGGGACTAGCTCTACGAATGAGCAGTTCTTC
TRBV6-1	TRBJ1-1	14	NA	NA	CASVRITLNTEAFF	TGTGCCAGCGTGCGGATAACGCTGAACACTGAAGCTTTCTTT
TRBV9	TRBJ2-2	14	NA	NA	CASSSPLNTGELFF	TGTGCCAGCTCAAGCCCGTTGAACACCGGGGAGCTGTTTTTT
TRBV11-3	TRBJ1-1	13	NA	NA	CASSQSLLGEAFF	TGTGCCAGCAGCCAAAGCCTGCTCGGTGAAGCTTTCTTT
TRBV2	TRBJ2-7	14	NA	NA	CASQGQGGIYEQYF	TGTGCCTCCCAAGGGCAGGGGGGAATTTACGAGCAGTACTTC